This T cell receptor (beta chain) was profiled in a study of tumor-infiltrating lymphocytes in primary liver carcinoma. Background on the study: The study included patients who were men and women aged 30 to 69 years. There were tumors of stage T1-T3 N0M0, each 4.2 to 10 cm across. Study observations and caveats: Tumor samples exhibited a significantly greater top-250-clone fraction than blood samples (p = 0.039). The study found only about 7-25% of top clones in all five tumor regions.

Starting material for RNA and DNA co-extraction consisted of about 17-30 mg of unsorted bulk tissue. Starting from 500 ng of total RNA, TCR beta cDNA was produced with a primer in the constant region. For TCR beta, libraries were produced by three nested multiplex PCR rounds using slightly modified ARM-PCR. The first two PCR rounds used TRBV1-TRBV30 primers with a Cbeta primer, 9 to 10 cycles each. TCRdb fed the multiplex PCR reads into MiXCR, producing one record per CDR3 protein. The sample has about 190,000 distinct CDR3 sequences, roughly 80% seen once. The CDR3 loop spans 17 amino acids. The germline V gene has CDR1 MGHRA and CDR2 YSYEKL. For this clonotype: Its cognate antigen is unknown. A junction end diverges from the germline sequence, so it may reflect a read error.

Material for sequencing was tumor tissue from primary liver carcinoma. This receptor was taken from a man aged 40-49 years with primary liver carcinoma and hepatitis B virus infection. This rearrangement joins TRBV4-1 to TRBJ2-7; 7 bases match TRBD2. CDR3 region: CVSSQERTSGSIYEQYF. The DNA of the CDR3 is TGCGTCAGCAGCCAAGAAAGGACTAGTGGGAGTATATACGAGCAGTACTTC.